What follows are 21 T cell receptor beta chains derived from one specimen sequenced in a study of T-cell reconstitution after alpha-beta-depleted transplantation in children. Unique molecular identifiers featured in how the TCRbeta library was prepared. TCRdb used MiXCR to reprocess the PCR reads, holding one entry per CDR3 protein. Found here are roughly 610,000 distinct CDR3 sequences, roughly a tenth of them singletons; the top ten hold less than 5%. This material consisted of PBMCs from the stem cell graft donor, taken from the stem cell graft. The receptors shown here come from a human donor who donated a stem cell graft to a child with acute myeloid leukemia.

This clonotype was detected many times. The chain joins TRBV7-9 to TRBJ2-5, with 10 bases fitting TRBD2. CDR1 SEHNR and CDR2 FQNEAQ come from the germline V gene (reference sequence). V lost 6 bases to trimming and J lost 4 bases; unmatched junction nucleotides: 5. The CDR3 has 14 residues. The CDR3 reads CASRPSGSRETQYF. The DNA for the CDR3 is TGTGCCAGCAGGCCTAGCGGGAGCAGAGAGACCCAGTACTTC.

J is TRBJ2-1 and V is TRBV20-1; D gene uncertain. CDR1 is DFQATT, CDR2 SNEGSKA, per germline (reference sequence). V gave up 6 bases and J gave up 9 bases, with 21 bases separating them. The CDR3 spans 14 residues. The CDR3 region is CSALDGGGLTEQFF. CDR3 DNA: TGCAGTGCCCTAGACGGCGGTGGTTTAACTGAGCAGTTCTTC.

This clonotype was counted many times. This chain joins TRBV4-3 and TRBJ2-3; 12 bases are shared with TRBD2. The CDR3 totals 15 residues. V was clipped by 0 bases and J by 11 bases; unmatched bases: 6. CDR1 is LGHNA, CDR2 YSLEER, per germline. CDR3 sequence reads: CASSQDGTSGWRQYF. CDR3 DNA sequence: TGCGCCAGCAGCCAAGACGGGACTAGCGGGTGGCGGCAGTATTTT.

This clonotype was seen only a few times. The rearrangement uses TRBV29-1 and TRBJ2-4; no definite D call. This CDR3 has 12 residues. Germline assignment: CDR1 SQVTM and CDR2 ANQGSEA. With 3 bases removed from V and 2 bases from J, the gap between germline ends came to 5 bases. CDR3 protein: CSVEGSKNIQYF. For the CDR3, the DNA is TGCAGCGTTGAGGGTTCCAAAAACATTCAGTACTTC.

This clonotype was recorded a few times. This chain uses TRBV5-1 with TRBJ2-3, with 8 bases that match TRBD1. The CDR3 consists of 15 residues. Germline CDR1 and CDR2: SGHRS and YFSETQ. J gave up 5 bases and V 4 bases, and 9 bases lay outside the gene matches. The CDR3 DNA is TGCGCCAGCAGCCCGGACAGGGCCGGTGGAGATACGCAGTATTTT. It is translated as CASSPDRAGGDTQYF.

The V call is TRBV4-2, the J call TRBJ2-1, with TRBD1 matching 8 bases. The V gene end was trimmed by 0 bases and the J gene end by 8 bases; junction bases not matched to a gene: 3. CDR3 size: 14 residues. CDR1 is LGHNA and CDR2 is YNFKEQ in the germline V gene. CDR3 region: CASSQDRGHYEQFF. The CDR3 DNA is TGTGCCAGCAGCCAAGACAGGGGGCACTATGAGCAGTTCTTC.

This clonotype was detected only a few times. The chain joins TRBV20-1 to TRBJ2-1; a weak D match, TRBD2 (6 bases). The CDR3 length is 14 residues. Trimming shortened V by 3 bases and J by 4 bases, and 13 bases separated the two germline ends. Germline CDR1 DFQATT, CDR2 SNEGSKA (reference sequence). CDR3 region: CSASKGLAYNEQFF. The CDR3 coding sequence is TGCAGTGCTAGTAAGGGACTGGCTTACAATGAGCAGTTCTTC.

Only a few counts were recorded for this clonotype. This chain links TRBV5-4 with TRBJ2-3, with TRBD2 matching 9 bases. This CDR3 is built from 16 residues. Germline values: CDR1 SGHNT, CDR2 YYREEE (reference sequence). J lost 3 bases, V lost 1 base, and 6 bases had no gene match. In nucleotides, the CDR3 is TGTGCCAGCAGCTTGCGCGGGAGGGCCAGGACAGATACGCAGTATTTT. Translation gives CASSLRGRARTDTQYF.

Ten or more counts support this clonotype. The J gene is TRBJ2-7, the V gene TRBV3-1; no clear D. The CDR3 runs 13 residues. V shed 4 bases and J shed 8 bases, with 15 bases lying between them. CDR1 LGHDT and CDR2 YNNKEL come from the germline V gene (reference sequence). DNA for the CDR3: TGTGCCAGCAGCCTGGTCTTCCCGAAGAAGCAGTACTTC. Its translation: CASSLVFPKKQYF.

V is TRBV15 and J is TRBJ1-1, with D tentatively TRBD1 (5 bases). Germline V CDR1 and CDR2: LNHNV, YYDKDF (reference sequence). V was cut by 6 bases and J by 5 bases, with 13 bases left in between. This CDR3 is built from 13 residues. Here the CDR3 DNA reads TGTGCCACCAGGGGAGAGGGGAGAACTGAAGCTTTCTTT. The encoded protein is CATRGEGRTEAFF. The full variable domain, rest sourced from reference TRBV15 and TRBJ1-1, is DAMVIQNPRYQVTQFGKPVTLSCSQTLNHNVMYWYQQKSSQAPKLLFHYYDKDFNNEADTPDNFQSRRPNTSFCFLDIRSPGLGDTAMYLCATRGEGRTEAFFGQGTRLTVV.

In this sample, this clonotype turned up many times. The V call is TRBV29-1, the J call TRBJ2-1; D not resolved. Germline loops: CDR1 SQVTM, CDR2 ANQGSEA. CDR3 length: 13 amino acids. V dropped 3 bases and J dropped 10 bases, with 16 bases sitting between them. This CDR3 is CSVDFPSPSEQFF. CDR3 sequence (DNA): TGCAGCGTTGATTTTCCTTCACCCTCCGAGCAGTTCTTC.

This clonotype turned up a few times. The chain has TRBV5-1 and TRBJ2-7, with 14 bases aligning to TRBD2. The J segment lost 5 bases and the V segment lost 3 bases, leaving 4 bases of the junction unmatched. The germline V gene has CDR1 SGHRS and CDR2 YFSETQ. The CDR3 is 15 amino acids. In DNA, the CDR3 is TGCGCCAGCAGCTGGGGACTAGCGGGAGCTAACGAGCAGTACTTC. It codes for CASSWGLAGANEQYF.

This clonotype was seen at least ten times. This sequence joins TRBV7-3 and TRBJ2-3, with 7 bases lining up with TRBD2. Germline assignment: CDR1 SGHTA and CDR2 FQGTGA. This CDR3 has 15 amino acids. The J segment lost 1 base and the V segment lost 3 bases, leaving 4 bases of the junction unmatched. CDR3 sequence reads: CASSFEAGGTDTQYF. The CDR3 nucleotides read TGTGCCAGCAGCTTTGAGGCGGGAGGCACAGATACGCAGTATTTT.

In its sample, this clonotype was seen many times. CDR3 coding DNA: TGTGCCAGCAGCTTAAGGGCAGGGAGCTCAGGGGAGTCACCCCTCCACTTT. Encoded protein: CASSLRAGSSGESPLHF. The V and J genes are TRBV7-2 and TRBJ1-6, with a possible D match to TRBD1 (6 bases). CDR3 length: 17 residues. Germline values: CDR1 SGHTA, CDR2 FQGNSA. The V gene lost 2 bases and the J gene lost 10 bases, with 21 bases spanning the gap.

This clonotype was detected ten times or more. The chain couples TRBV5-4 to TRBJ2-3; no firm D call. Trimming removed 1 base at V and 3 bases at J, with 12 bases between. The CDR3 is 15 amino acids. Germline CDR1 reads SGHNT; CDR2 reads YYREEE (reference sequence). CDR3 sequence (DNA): TGTGCCAGCAGCTTGACATCTTCCAGGACAGATACGCAGTATTTT. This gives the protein CASSLTSSRTDTQYF. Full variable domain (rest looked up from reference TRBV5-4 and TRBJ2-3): ETGVTQSPTHLIKTRGQQVTLRCSSQSGHNTVSWYQQALGQGPQFIFQYYREEENGRGNFPPRFSGLQFPNYSSELNVNALELDDSALYLCASSLTSSRTDTQYFGPGTRLTVL.

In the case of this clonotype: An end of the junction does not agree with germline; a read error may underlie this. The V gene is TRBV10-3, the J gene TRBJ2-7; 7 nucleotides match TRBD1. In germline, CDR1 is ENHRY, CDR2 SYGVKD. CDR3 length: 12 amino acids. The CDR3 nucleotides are TGTGCCATCAGTGATATTGAGGGGGCGAAGAACTTC. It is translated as CAISDIEGAKNF.

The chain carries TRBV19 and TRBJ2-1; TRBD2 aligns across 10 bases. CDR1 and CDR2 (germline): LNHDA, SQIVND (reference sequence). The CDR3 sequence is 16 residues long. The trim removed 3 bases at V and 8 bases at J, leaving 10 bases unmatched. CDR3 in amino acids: CASSITAGGPAHEQFF. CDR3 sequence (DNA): TGTGCCAGTAGTATCACAGCGGGAGGGCCCGCCCATGAGCAGTTCTTC.

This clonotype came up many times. The CDR3 is CASSQGRQGRTGELFF. The CDR3 nucleotides read TGCGCCAGCAGCCAAGGTCGGCAGGGGCGGACCGGGGAGCTGTTTTTT. The chain recombines TRBV4-3 with TRBJ2-2, with D perhaps TRBD1 (6 bases). Germline V gives CDR1 LGHNA, CDR2 YSLEER. V shed 1 base and J shed 5 bases, with 14 bases lying between them. The CDR3 has 16 amino acids.

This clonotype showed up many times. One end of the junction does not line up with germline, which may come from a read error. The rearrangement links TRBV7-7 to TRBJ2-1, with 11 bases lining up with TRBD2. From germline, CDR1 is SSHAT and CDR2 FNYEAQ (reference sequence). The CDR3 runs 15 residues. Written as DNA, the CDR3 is TGTGCTAGCAGCGTAATAGCGGGAGGGTACAATGAGCAGTTCTTC. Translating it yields CASSVIAGGYNEQFF.

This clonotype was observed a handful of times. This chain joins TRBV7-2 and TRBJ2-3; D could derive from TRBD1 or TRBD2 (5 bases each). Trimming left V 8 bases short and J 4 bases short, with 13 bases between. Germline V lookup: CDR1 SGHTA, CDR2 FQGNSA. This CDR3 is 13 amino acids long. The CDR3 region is CASERVGADTQYF. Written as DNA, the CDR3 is TGTGCCAGCGAACGGGTGGGGGCAGATACGCAGTATTTT.

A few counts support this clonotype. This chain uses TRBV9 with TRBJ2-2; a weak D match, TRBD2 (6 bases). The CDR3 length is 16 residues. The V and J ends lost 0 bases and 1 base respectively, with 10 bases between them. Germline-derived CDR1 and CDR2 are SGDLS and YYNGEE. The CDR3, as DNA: TGTGCCAGCAGCGTAGGCGCTAGCGTGAACACCGGGGAGCTGTTTTTT. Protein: CASSVGASVNTGELFF.